This entry is about one T cell receptor (beta chain). The entry originates in a study of CD8+ T cells in alopecia areata. cDNA reverse transcribed from extracted RNA served as the sequencing template. Libraries were prepared by immunoSEQ multiplex PCR; TCRdb keeps only in-frame clonotypes and omits some of them. In the table there are about 210,000 clones, about three fifths of which are singletons. This CDR3 has 15 residues. Trimming left V 1 base short and J 4 bases short, with 14 bases between. The germline V gene encodes CDR1 SGHTA and CDR2 FQGNSA. The treatment: oral pan-JAK inhibitor, 5-10 mg twice daily. In alopecia areata patients, both lesional scalp punch biopsies and peripheral blood were collected.

The receptor was isolated from a human donor with alopecia areata. This chain connects TRBV7-2 to TRBJ2-7; tentatively, D is TRBD2 (6 bases). Sequences were derived from CD4+ T cells sorted from blood, sampled at week 4, from a patient treated with tofacitinib. The DNA of the CDR3 is TGTGCCAGCAGCTTAGACCATAGCGGCAAATACGAGCAGTACTTC. This codes for CASSLDHSGKYEQYF.